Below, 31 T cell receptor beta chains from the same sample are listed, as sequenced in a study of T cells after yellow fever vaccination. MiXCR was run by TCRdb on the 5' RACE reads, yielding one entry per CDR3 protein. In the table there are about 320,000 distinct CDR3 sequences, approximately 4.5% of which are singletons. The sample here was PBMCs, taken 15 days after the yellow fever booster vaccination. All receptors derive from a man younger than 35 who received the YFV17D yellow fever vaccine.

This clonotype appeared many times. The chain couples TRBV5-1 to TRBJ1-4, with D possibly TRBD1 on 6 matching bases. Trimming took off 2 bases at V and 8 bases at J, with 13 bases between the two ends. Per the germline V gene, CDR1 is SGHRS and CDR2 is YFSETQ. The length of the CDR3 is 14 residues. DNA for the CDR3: TGCGCCAGCAGCTTAACAGGGCCGGGAGAAAAACTGTTTTTT. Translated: CASSLTGPGEKLFF. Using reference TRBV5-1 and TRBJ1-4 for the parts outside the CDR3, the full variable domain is KAGVTQTPRYLIKTRGQQVTLSCSPISGHRSVSWYQQTPGQGLQFLFEYFSETQRNKGNFPGRFSGRQFSNSRSEMNVSTLELGDSALYLCASSLTGPGEKLFFGSGTQLSVL.

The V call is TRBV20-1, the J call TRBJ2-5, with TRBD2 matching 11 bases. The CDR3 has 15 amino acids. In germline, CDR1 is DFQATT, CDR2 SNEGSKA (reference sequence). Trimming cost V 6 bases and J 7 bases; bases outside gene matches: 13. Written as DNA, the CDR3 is TGCAGTGCGTCCGATACTAGCGGGGGTCATCGGACCCAGTACTTC. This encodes CSASDTSGGHRTQYF.

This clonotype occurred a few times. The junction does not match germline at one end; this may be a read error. CDR3 sequence reads: CATSGQGGSPLHF. For the CDR3, the DNA is TGTGCCACCAGTGGACAGGGCGGATCACCCCTCCACTTT. The V call is TRBV28, the J call TRBJ1-6, with 8 bases lining up with TRBD1. Germline V gene sequence: CDR1 MDHEN, CDR2 SYDVKM. The CDR3 consists of 13 residues.

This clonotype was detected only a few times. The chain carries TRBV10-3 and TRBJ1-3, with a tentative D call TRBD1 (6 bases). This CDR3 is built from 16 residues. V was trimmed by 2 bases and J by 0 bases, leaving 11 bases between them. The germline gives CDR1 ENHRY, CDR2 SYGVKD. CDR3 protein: CAISETQGSSGNTIYF. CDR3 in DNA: TGTGCCATCAGTGAGACTCAGGGGAGCTCTGGAAACACCATATATTTT.

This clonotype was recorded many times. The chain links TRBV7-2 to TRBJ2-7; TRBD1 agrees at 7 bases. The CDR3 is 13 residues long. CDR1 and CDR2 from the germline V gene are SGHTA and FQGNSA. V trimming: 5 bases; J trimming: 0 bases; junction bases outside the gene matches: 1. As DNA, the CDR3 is TGTGCCAGCAGCCGGGACAGCTCCTACGAGCAGTACGTC. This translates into CASSRDSSYEQYV.

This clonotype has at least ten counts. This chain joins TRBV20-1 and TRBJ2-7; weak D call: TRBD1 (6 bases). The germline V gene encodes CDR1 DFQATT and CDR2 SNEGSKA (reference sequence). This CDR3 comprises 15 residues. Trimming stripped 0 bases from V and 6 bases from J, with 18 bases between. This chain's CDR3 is CSARDRGTPPPEQYV. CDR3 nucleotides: TGCAGTGCTAGAGATAGGGGGACACCTCCTCCCGAGCAGTACGTC.

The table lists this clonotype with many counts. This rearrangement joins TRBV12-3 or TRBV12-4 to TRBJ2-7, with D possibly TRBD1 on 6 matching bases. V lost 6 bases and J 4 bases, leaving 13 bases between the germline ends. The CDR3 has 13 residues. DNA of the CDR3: TGTGCCAGCAGACAGGGTCTGGGGTACGAGCAGTACTTC. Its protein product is CASRQGLGYEQYF.

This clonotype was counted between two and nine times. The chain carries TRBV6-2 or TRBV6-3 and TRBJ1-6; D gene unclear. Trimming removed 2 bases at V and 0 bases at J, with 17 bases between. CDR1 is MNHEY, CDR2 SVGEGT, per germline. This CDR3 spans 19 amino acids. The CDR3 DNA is TGTGCCAGCAGTTACCCGCAGGAGAGAATTAGCTCCTATAATTCACCCCTCCACTTT. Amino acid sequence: CASSYPQERISSYNSPLHF.

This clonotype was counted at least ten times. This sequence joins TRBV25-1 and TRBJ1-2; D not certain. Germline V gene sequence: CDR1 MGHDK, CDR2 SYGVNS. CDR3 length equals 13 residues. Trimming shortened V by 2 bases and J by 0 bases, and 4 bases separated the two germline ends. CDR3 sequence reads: CASSELANYGYTF. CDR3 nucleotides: TGTGCCAGCAGTGAACTTGCTAACTATGGCTACACCTTC.

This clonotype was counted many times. The CDR3 DNA sequence: TGTGCCAGCAGTTCCCGGGGGGGAAGCTATGGCTACACCTTC. This translates into CASSSRGGSYGYTF. The chain has TRBV12-3 or TRBV12-4 and TRBJ1-2, with D perhaps TRBD1 (5 bases). V shed 4 bases and J shed 4 bases, with 13 bases lying between them. The CDR3 loop spans 14 amino acids.

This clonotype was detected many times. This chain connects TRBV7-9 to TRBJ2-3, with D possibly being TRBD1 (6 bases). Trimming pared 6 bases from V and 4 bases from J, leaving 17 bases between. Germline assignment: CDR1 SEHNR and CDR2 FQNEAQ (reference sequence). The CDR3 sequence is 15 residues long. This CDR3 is CASRTGTRAADTQYF. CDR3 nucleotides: TGTGCCAGCAGAACCGGGACAAGGGCTGCAGATACGCAGTATTTT. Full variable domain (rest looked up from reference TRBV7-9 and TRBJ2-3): DTGVSQNPRHKITKRGQNVTFRCDPISEHNRLYWYRQTLGQGPEFLTYFQNEAQLEKSRLLSDRFSAERPKGSFSTLEIQRTEQGDSAMYLCASRTGTRAADTQYFGPGTRLTVL.

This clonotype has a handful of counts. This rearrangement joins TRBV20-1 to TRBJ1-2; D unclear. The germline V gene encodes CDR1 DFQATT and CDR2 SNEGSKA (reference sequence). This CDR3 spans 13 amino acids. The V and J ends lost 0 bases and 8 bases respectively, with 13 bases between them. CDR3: CSARDRRVGGYTF. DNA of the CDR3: TGCAGTGCTAGAGATAGACGGGTTGGAGGCTACACCTTC.

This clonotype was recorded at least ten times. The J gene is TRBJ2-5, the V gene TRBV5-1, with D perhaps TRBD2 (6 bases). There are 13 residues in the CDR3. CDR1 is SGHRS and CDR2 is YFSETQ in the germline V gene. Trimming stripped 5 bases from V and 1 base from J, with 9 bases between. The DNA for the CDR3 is TGCGCCAGCAGGACTAGTCCCCAAGAGACCCAGTACTTC. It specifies CASRTSPQETQYF.

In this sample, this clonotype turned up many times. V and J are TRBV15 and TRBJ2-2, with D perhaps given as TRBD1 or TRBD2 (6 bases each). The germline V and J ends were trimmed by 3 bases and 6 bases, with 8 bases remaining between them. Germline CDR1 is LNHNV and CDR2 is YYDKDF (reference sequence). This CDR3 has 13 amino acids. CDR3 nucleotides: TGTGCCACCAGCAGCGGGGGCTCCGGGGAGCTGTTTTTT. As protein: CATSSGGSGELFF.

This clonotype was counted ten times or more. Here the CDR3 reads CASSVLSGGATHTQYF. For the CDR3, the DNA is TGTGCCAGCAGTGTTCTTAGCGGGGGAGCGACCCATACGCAGTATTTT. The gene calls are TRBV25-1 and TRBJ2-3, with 9 bases that match TRBD2. The trim removed 4 bases at V and 7 bases at J, leaving 12 bases unmatched. From germline, CDR1 is MGHDK and CDR2 SYGVNS. This CDR3 has 16 amino acids. The complete variable domain, with remaining parts taken from reference TRBV25-1 and TRBJ2-3, reads EADIYQTPRYLVIGTGKKITLECSQTMGHDKMYWYQQDPGMELHLIHYSYGVNSTEKGDLSSESTVSRIRTEHFPLTLESARPSHTSQYLCASSVLSGGATHTQYFGPGTRLTVL.

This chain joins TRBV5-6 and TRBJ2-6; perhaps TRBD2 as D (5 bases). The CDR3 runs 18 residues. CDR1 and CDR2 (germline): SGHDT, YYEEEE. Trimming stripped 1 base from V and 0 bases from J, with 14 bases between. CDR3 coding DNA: TGTGCCAGCAGCTTGAGAGGGAACATCCACTCTGGGGCCAACGTCCTGACTTTC. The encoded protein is CASSLRGNIHSGANVLTF.

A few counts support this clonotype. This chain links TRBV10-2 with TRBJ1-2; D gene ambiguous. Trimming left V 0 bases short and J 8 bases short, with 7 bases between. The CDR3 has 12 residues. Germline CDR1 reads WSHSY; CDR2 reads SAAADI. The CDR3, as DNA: TGCGCCAGCAGTGAGTCGCCCCCGGGCTACACCTTC. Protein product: CASSESPPGYTF.

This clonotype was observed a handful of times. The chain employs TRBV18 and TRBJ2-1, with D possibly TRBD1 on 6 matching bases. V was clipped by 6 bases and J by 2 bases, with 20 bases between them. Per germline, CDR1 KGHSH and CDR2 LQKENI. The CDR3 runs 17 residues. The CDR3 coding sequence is TGTGCCAGCTCCGCGGCACAGGGCGGACGAACCTACAATGAGCAGTTCTTC. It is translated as CASSAAQGGRTYNEQFF.

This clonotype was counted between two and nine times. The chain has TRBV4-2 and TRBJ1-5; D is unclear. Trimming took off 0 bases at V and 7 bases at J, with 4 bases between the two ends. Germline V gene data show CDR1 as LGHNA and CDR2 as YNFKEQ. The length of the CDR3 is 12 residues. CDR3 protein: CASSQDYQPQHF. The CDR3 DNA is TGTGCCAGCAGCCAAGATTACCAGCCCCAGCATTTT.

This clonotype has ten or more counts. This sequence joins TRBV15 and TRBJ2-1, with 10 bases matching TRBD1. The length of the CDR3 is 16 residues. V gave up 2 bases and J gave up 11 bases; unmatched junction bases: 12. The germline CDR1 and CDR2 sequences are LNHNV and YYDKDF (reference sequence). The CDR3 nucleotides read TGTGCCACCAGCAGACCCGCCGGGACAGGGGCCGGAAAGCAGTTCTTC. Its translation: CATSRPAGTGAGKQFF. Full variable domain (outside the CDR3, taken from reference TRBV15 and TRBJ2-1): DAMVIQNPRYQVTQFGKPVTLSCSQTLNHNVMYWYQQKSSQAPKLLFHYYDKDFNNEADTPDNFQSRRPNTSFCFLDIRSPGLGDTAMYLCATSRPAGTGAGKQFFGPGTRLTVL.

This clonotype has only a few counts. CDR3 bases: TGTGCCAGCAGCTCCACTCTGGTCCCCGATACGCAGTATTTT. Translation: CASSSTLVPDTQYF. This chain links TRBV9 with TRBJ2-3; the D is unclear. Looked up from germline, CDR1 is SGDLS and CDR2 is YYNGEE. The CDR3 is 14 residues long. Trimming cost V 4 bases and J 6 bases, with 15 bases left between them.

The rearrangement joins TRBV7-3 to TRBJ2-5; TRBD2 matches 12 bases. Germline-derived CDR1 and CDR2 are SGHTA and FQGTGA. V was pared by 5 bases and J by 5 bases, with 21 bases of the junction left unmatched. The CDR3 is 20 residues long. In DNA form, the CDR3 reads TGTGCCAGCAGCGACGACCATCCTAGCGGGGGGGCCTTGTGGCGCGAGACCCAGTACTTC. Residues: CASSDDHPSGGALWRETQYF.

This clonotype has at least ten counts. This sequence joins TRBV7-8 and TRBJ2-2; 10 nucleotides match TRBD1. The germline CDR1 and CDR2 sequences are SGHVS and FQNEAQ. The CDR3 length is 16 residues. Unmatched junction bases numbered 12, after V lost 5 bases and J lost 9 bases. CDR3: CASSPGQGQLHRELFF. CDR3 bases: TGTGCCAGCAGCCCGGGACAGGGGCAACTCCACCGGGAGCTGTTTTTT.

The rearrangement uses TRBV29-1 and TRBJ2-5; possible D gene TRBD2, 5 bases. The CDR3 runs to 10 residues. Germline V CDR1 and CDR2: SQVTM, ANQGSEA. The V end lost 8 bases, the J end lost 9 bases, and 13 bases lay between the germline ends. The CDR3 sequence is CSPDREAQYF. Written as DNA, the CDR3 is TGCAGCCCCGACCGGGAAGCCCAGTACTTC.

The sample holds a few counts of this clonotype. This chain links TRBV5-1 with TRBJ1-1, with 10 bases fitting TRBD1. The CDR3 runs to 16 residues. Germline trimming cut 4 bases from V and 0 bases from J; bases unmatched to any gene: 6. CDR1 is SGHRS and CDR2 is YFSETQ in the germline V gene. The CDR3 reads CASSMRQGALNTEAFF. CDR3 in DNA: TGCGCCAGCAGCATGCGACAGGGGGCTTTGAACACTGAAGCTTTCTTT.

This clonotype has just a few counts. The CDR3 region is CSASTGTGNEQFF. The CDR3 DNA reads as TGCAGTGCTAGCACCGGGACAGGGAATGAGCAGTTCTTC. J is TRBJ2-1 and V is TRBV20-1; 9 nucleotides line up with TRBD1. V was clipped by 3 bases and J by 7 bases; unmatched bases: 4. The CDR3 consists of 13 residues. CDR1 and CDR2 from the germline V gene are DFQATT and SNEGSKA (reference sequence).

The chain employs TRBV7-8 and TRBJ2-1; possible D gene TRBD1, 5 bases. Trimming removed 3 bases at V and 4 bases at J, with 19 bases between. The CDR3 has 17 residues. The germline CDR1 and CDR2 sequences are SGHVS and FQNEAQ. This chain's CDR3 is CASSFPATEIPYNEQFF. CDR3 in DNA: TGTGCCAGCAGCTTCCCAGCGACAGAGATCCCGTACAATGAGCAGTTCTTC.

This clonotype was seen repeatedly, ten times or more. CDR3 region: CASSLNQGAEKLFF. CDR3 nucleotide sequence: TGTGCCAGCAGTCTCAACCAGGGGGCGGAAAAACTGTTTTTT. V and J are TRBV7-6 and TRBJ1-4, with 8 bases matching TRBD1. CDR1 is SGHVS and CDR2 is FNYEAQ in the germline V gene. The CDR3 runs 14 residues. V shed 6 bases and J 8 bases; nucleotides not matched to a gene: 8.

CDR3 region: CSAGGADTEAFF. CDR3 bases: TGTAGCGCCGGGGGGGCCGACACTGAAGCTTTCTTT. This sequence joins TRBV19 and TRBJ1-1; possible D gene TRBD1, 6 bases. The germline CDR1 and CDR2 sequences are LNHDA and SQIVND (reference sequence). CDR3 length equals 12 residues.

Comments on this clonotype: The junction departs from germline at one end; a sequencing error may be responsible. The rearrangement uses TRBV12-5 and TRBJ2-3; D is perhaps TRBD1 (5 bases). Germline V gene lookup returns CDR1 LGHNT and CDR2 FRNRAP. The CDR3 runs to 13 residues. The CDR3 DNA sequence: TGTGCTAGTGGTTTGCAGGGCACAAATACGCAGTATTTT. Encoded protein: CASGLQGTNTQYF.

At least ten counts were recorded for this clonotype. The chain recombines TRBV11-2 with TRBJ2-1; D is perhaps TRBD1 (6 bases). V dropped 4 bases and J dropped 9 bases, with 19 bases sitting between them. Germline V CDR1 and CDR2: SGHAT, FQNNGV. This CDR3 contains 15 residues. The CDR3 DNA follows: TGTGCCAGCAGCTCCGATCCGGGACACGGAGTTGAGCAGTTCTTC. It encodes CASSSDPGHGVEQFF.